This passage covers 17 T cell receptor beta chains from one sample sequenced in a study of shared clonotypes between healthy human individuals. Repertoires were generated with immunoSEQ multiplex PCR, while TCRdb's copy carries only in-frame clones and drops some. The data hold more than 550,000 clones, with just over 90% observed a single time. CD45RO-negative, CCR7-positively selected cells formed the naive CD8 fraction, excluding terminally differentiated effector memory CD45RA+ cells. The sequenced sample consisted of naive CD8+ T cells sorted from blood. All receptors come from a man aged 30 to 39 in good health.

This clone was counted once. CDR3 coding DNA: TGTGCCAGCAGCTTCCGGGGAAGTGGGGGTAATGAAAAACTGTTTTTT. This translates into CASSFRGSGGNEKLFF. The chain employs TRBV13 and TRBJ1-4, with D possibly TRBD1 on 5 matching bases. Germline lookup yields CDR1 PRHDT and CDR2 FYEKMQ (reference sequence). Trimming took 3 bases from V and 4 from J, leaving 15 bases between them. The CDR3 covers 16 residues. The entire variable domain, with the rest obtained from reference TRBV13 and TRBJ1-4, is as follows: AAGVIQSPRHLIKEKRETATLKCYPIPRHDTVYWYQQGPGQDPQFLISFYEKMQSDKGSIPDRFSAQQFSDYHSELNMSSLELGDSALYFCASSFRGSGGNEKLFFGSGTQLSVL.

The CDR3: CSVEGVRVSSYNEQFF. Here the CDR3 DNA reads TGCAGCGTTGAAGGAGTGCGGGTAAGCTCCTACAATGAGCAGTTCTTC. The J gene is TRBJ2-1, the V gene TRBV29-1; tentatively, D is TRBD2 (5 bases). The length of the CDR3 is 16 residues. V was shortened by 1 base and J by 0 bases, with 13 bases between the two germline ends. CDR1 and CDR2 (germline): SQVTM, ANQGSEA.

The chain combines TRBV27 with TRBJ2-7, with D uncertain. Germline loops: CDR1 MNHEY, CDR2 SMNVEV (reference sequence). V was cut by 5 bases and J by 0 bases, with 11 bases left in between. The CDR3 loop spans 14 amino acids. For the CDR3, the DNA is TGTGCCAGCAGTCCCCGGAAAGCCTCCTACGAGCAGTACTTC. Translating gives CASSPRKASYEQYF.

The chain uses TRBV11-2 and TRBJ2-1; no firm D call. In germline, CDR1 is SGHAT, CDR2 FQNNGV. The V and J ends lost 5 bases and 4 bases respectively, with 18 bases between them. CDR3 length: 16 amino acids. DNA of the CDR3: TGTGCCAGCAGCCCCCCAGAGGTGGTAACATACAATGAGCAGTTCTTC. Translated, it gives CASSPPEVVTYNEQFF.

The genes are TRBV5-4 and TRBJ2-1; no clear D gene. The CDR3 runs 12 residues. Germline assignment: CDR1 SGHNT and CDR2 YYREEE (reference sequence). Trimming took off 0 bases at V and 9 bases at J, with 7 bases between the two ends. The CDR3: CASSLGTGEQFF. In nucleotides, the CDR3 is TGTGCCAGCAGCTTGGGTACGGGTGAGCAGTTCTTC.

The chain carries TRBV28 and TRBJ2-5; 7 bases map to TRBD1. The junction had 5 bases not matched to a gene; V was cut back by 6 bases and J by 4 bases. Germline CDR1 MDHEN, CDR2 SYDVKM. The CDR3 loop spans 13 amino acids. CDR3 sequence reads: CASSPTGSETQYF. CDR3 DNA: TGTGCCAGCAGCCCGACAGGGTCAGAGACCCAGTACTTC.

The V call is TRBV7-2, the J call TRBJ2-1; unclear D gene. This CDR3 has 18 residues. Trimming pared 2 bases from V and 1 base from J, leaving 18 bases between. Germline V gene sequence: CDR1 SGHTA, CDR2 FQGNSA. CDR3 residues: CASSLYPHEITSYNEQFF. CDR3 nucleotides: TGTGCCAGCAGCTTATATCCCCATGAGATTACGTCCTACAATGAGCAGTTCTTC.

The chain joins TRBV29-1 to TRBJ2-1; 9 bases fit TRBD2. The CDR3 is made up of 16 amino acids. The J segment lost 0 bases and the V segment lost 7 bases, leaving 10 bases of the junction unmatched. CDR1 is SQVTM and CDR2 is ANQGSEA in the germline V gene. In DNA form, the CDR3 reads TGCAGCGGAGGCACTAGCGGGCTCCGCTCCTACAATGAGCAGTTCTTC. Residues: CSGGTSGLRSYNEQFF.

V usage is TRBV7-6 and J usage is TRBJ1-4, with 8 bases lining up with TRBD1. Germline assignment: CDR1 SGHVS and CDR2 FNYEAQ. The V and J ends lost 3 bases and 7 bases, in that order; junction bases with no gene match: 4. The CDR3 extends over 14 amino acids. CDR3 nucleotides: TGTGCCAGCAGCTTGTCTGGGACAGGTGAAAAACTGTTTTTT. Its translation: CASSLSGTGEKLFF.

V gene TRBV11-2 combines with J gene TRBJ2-1; D possibly corresponds to TRBD2 (5 bases). Trimming left V 0 bases short and J 0 bases short, with 9 bases between. Germline CDR1 and CDR2: SGHAT and FQNNGV. This CDR3 is built from 16 residues. CDR3 sequence (DNA): TGTGCCAGCAGCTTAGATGCGGGCCGCTCCTACAATGAGCAGTTCTTC. Translation: CASSLDAGRSYNEQFF.

The chain is built from TRBV11-2 and TRBJ2-7; D is unclear. V shed 3 bases and J shed 2 bases, with 14 bases lying between them. CDR3 size: 15 residues. Germline V gives CDR1 SGHAT, CDR2 FQNNGV. CDR3 loop: CASSFLTSSTYEQYF. Written as DNA, the CDR3 is TGTGCCAGCAGCTTCCTGACATCATCCACCTACGAGCAGTACTTC.

The chain links TRBV2 to TRBJ2-7; 7 nucleotides match TRBD2. V lost 1 base and J lost 1; bases outside the gene matches: 7. The CDR3 contains 16 residues. From germline, CDR1 is SNHLY and CDR2 FYNNEI. Here the CDR3 reads CASSEEGLPPSYEQYF. The CDR3, as DNA: TGTGCCAGCAGTGAAGAGGGACTACCGCCGTCCTACGAGCAGTACTTC.

V gene TRBV4-1 combines with J gene TRBJ2-1, with TRBD2 matching 7 bases. The CDR3 extends over 15 amino acids. V lost 3 bases, J lost 9 bases, and 11 bases stayed unmatched. Germline CDR1 reads MGHRA; CDR2 reads YSYEKL. CDR3 in amino acids: CASSQVLAEQGEQFF. In DNA form, the CDR3 reads TGCGCCAGCAGCCAGGTCCTAGCGGAGCAGGGTGAGCAGTTCTTC.

A single count supports this clone. The chain recombines TRBV28 with TRBJ2-1; TRBD1 aligns across 8 bases. The ends lost 1 base at V and 3 bases at J; junction bases unmatched: 11. The CDR3 loop spans 18 amino acids. The germline gives CDR1 MDHEN, CDR2 SYDVKM. In DNA, the CDR3 is TGTGCCAGCAGTTTATCTTTACTCCGGACAGGGTACTACAATGAGCAGTTCTTC. The encoded protein is CASSLSLLRTGYYNEQFF.

The chain couples TRBV5-4 to TRBJ2-7, with a possible D match to TRBD2 (5 bases). The CDR3 is made up of 14 amino acids. Germline-derived CDR1 and CDR2 are SGHNT and YYREEE (reference sequence). Trimming cost V 2 bases and J 2 bases, with 11 bases left between them. The CDR3 bases are TGTGCCAGCAGCTTTTGGGAGTCCCCCTACGAGCAGTACTTC. Its translation: CASSFWESPYEQYF. The complete variable domain, with remaining parts taken from reference TRBV5-4 and TRBJ2-7, reads ETGVTQSPTHLIKTRGQQVTLRCSSQSGHNTVSWYQQALGQGPQFIFQYYREEENGRGNFPPRFSGLQFPNYSSELNVNALELDDSALYLCASSFWESPYEQYFGPGTRLTVT.

The chain carries TRBV5-1 and TRBJ2-7; TRBD1 aligns across 8 bases. This CDR3 is built from 15 residues. In germline, CDR1 is SGHRS, CDR2 YFSETQ. V was pared by 4 bases and J by 3 bases, with 9 bases of the junction left unmatched. The CDR3 sequence is CASSLVEQGDYEQYF. CDR3 nucleotides: TGCGCCAGCAGCCTCGTAGAACAGGGGGACTACGAGCAGTACTTC.

The chain uses TRBV19 and TRBJ2-1, with 9 bases identical to TRBD2. The J segment lost 2 bases and the V segment lost 5 bases, leaving 4 bases of the junction unmatched. This CDR3 has 15 amino acids. The germline V gene encodes CDR1 LNHDA and CDR2 SQIVND (reference sequence). The CDR3 nucleotides are TGTGCCAGTAGTCCCAGCGGGAGGCCCTACAATGAGCAGTTCTTC. Protein product: CASSPSGRPYNEQFF.